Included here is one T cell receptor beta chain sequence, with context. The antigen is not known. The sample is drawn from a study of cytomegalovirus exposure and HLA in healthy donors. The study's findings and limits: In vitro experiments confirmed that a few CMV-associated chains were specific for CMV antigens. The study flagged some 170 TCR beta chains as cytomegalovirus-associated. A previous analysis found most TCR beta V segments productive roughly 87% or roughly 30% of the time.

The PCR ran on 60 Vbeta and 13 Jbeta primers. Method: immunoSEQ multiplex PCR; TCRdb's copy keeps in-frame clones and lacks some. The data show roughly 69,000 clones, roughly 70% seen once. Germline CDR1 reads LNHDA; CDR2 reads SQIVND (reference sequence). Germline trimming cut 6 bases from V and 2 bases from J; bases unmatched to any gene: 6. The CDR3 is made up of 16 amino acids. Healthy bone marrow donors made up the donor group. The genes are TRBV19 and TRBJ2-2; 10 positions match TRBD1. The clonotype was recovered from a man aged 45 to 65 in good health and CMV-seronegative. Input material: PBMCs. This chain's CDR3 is CASSHGQGVNTGELFF. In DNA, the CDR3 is TGTGCCAGTAGCCACGGACAGGGGGTTAACACCGGGGAGCTGTTTTTT. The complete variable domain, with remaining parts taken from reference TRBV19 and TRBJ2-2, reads DGGITQSPKYLFRKEGQNVTLSCEQNLNHDAMYWYRQDPGQGLRLIYYSQIVNDFQKGDIAEGYSVSREKKESFPLTVTSAQKNPTAFYLCASSHGQGVNTGELFFGEGSRLTVL.